This T cell receptor beta chain was sequenced during a study of beta chain features in type 1 diabetes. Germline V gene lookup returns CDR1 SGHTS and CDR2 YDEGEE. The V and J ends lost 0 bases and 6 bases, in that order; junction bases with no gene match: 6. This CDR3 has 16 amino acids. Every bit of the isolated RNA underwent reverse transcription, so sequencing read expressed TCRB transcripts. The repertoire was sequenced with immunoSEQ multiplex PCR; TCRdb's copy has only in-frame clones and lacks some. The sample has about 320,000 clones, roughly 15% seen once. The origin of this receptor is a young man in good health. Material: central memory CD4+ T cells from blood. The chain couples TRBV5-8 to TRBJ2-1, with 10 nucleotides matching TRBD2. The CDR3 protein is CASSLDGTSDFNEQFF. The CDR3 nucleotides are TGTGCCAGCAGCTTGGATGGGACTAGCGATTTCAATGAGCAGTTCTTC.